A single sample gave rise to the 32 T cell receptor beta chains below, sequenced in a study of memory CD4+ T cells and cytomegalovirus serostatus. The sort gate was single viable CD3+CD4+CD8-CD45RO+ cells for memory CD4+ T cells. Profiled with immunoSEQ multiplex PCR; TCRdb holds only in-frame clones, not every one. The sample shows fewer than 40,000 clones, about 80% of them seen only once. Sequenced sample: memory CD4+ T cells from blood. These receptors all come from an adult in good health and CMV-seropositive.

DNA for the CDR3: TGTGCCAGCAGTTTAATCAAGGCTAATAGCAATCAGCCCCAGCATTTT. Translating gives CASSLIKANSNQPQHF. The chain is built from TRBV28 and TRBJ1-5; D not resolved. This CDR3 comprises 16 residues. The V end lost 2 bases, the J end lost 0 bases, and 11 bases lay between the germline ends. From germline, CDR1 is MDHEN and CDR2 SYDVKM.

The V call is TRBV28, the J call TRBJ2-1, with 10 positions matching TRBD1. V trimming: 6 bases; J trimming: 13 bases; junction bases outside the gene matches: 15. The CDR3 is 15 amino acids. CDR1 and CDR2 from the germline V gene are MDHEN and SYDVKM. CDR3 nucleotide sequence: TGTGCCAGCAGCTCGGGACAGGGGATAATAGTAGCCCAGTTCTTC. Amino acids: CASSSGQGIIVAQFF.

This rearrangement joins TRBV7-8 to TRBJ2-7; 11 bases are a match to TRBD2. CDR1 SGHVS and CDR2 FQNEAQ come from the germline V gene. The CDR3 spans 16 residues. Trimming took 7 bases from V and 1 from J; bases not matched to a gene: 9. Written as DNA, the CDR3 is TGTGCCAGCACCTCATTAGCGGGGGGGAGTTCCTACGAGCAGTACTTC. Its protein is CASTSLAGGSSYEQYF.

The chain joins TRBV2 to TRBJ1-2; D is perhaps TRBD1 (6 bases). Germline V lookup: CDR1 SNHLY, CDR2 FYNNEI. The V gene lost 5 bases and the J gene lost 8 bases, with 12 bases spanning the gap. This CDR3 has 12 residues. This CDR3 is CASSPGTNGYTF. The CDR3 DNA is TGTGCCAGCAGTCCCGGGACAAACGGCTACACCTTC. The variable domain in full, completed from reference TRBV2 and TRBJ1-2, reads EPEVTQTPSHQVTQMGQEVILRCVPISNHLYFYWYRQILGQKVEFLVSFYNNEISEKSEIFDDQFSVERPDGSNFTLKIRSTKLEDSAMYFCASSPGTNGYTFGSGTRLTVV.

The V call is TRBV9, the J call TRBJ2-7; D not certain. Trimming cost V 4 bases and J 0 bases, with 8 bases left between them. This CDR3 is 13 amino acids long. Germline loops: CDR1 SGDLS, CDR2 YYNGEE. CDR3 protein: CASSFRPSYEQYF. DNA for the CDR3: TGTGCCAGCAGCTTTCGCCCCTCCTACGAGCAGTACTTC.

The chain recombines TRBV14 with TRBJ1-4; D is undetermined. The CDR3 is 15 amino acids. The V gene lost 6 bases and the J gene lost 0 bases, with 11 bases spanning the gap. Germline CDR1 is SGHDN and CDR2 is FVKESK. The CDR3: CASRNSGATNEKLFF. The CDR3 nucleotides read TGTGCCAGCAGGAATAGTGGAGCAACTAATGAAAAACTGTTTTTT.

The chain combines TRBV2 with TRBJ1-5; perhaps TRBD1 as D (5 bases). Germline CDR1 and CDR2: SNHLY and FYNNEI. This CDR3 is built from 14 residues. Trimming left V 5 bases short and J 6 bases short, with 14 bases between. CDR3 nucleotide sequence: TGTGCCAGCAGTTCGGGACTATACAGTCAGCCCCAGCATTTT. It specifies CASSSGLYSQPQHF.

As concerns this clone: Other nucleotide sequences from this sample produce the same CDR3. The gene calls are TRBV11-2 and TRBJ2-7, with a weak D call TRBD2 (6 bases). CDR1 and CDR2 (germline): SGHAT, FQNNGV. This CDR3 has 16 amino acids. Trimming shortened V by 4 bases and J by 5 bases, and 21 bases separated the two germline ends. The CDR3 loop reads CASSSLGGYGADEQYF. CDR3 in DNA: TGTGCCAGCAGCTCCCTCGGGGGTTATGGTGCGGACGAGCAGTACTTC. Looking up the rest from reference TRBV11-2 and TRBJ2-7 gives the full variable domain: EAGVAQSPRYKIIEKRQSVAFWCNPISGHATLYWYQQILGQGPKLLIQFQNNGVVDDSQLPKDRFSAERLKGVDSTLKIQPAKLEDSAVYLCASSSLGGYGADEQYFGPGTRLTVT.

The rearrangement joins TRBV6-1 to TRBJ2-3; perhaps TRBD1 as D (5 bases). With 3 bases removed from V and 10 bases from J, the gap between germline ends came to 8 bases. Germline V gene lookup returns CDR1 MNHNS and CDR2 SASEGT. This CDR3 is built from 11 residues. CDR3 DNA sequence: TGTGCCAGCAGTGATCTAGGGGCGCAGTATTTT. This gives the protein CASSDLGAQYF.

This clone was seen a few times. The chain has TRBV29-1 and TRBJ1-1; unclear D gene. This CDR3 has 11 residues. From germline, CDR1 is SQVTM and CDR2 ANQGSEA. The ends were cut back, 6 bases at V and 1 base at J, with 6 bases in the middle. The CDR3 sequence: CSVGRNTEAFF. CDR3 DNA sequence: TGCAGCGTGGGGAGGAACACTGAAGCTTTCTTT.

The CDR3 spells CASSLDGVAGGEGDTQYF. The DNA of the CDR3 is TGCGCCAGCAGCTTGGATGGAGTAGCGGGAGGGGAGGGAGATACGCAGTATTTT. This chain uses TRBV5-1 with TRBJ2-3; TRBD2 matches 11 bases. This CDR3 is built from 18 residues. V gave up 0 bases and J gave up 5 bases; unmatched junction bases: 11. The germline gives CDR1 SGHRS, CDR2 YFSETQ.

The rearrangement joins TRBV14 to TRBJ2-7; D uncertain. The CDR3 is 14 residues long. Trimming cost V 1 base and J 4 bases, with 11 bases left between them. Germline CDR1 SGHDN, CDR2 FVKESK. The CDR3 spells CASSQANSRYEQYF. The CDR3 DNA sequence: TGTGCCAGCAGCCAAGCCAACAGCCGATACGAGCAGTACTTC.

The rearrangement joins TRBV5-1 to TRBJ2-3; D remains unclear. This CDR3 is 15 amino acids long. Trimming removed 1 base from V and 0 bases from J, with 9 bases in between. From germline, CDR1 is SGHRS and CDR2 YFSETQ. DNA for the CDR3: TGCGCCAGCAGCTTGTCACCCTCGAGCACAGATACGCAGTATTTT. It yields the protein CASSLSPSSTDTQYF.

The chain recombines TRBV28 with TRBJ2-7; D is unclear. Germline assignment: CDR1 MDHEN and CDR2 SYDVKM. V lost 6 bases, J lost 5 bases, and 14 bases lay in between. The CDR3 consists of 13 residues. CDR3 sequence (DNA): TGTGCCAGCAGCCTAGGCCTGTTGAACGAGCAGTACTTC. Its protein product is CASSLGLLNEQYF.

This clone showed up just once. J is TRBJ2-7 and V is TRBV29-1; 11 bases are shared with TRBD1. The CDR3 contains 16 residues. The V gene end was trimmed by 2 bases and the J gene end by 3 bases; junction bases not matched to a gene: 9. In germline, CDR1 is SQVTM, CDR2 ANQGSEA. The CDR3 here is CSVEIRDRGFIYEQYF. The DNA of the CDR3 is TGCAGCGTTGAAATAAGGGACAGGGGGTTCATCTACGAGCAGTACTTC.

This clone was seen just once. The chain couples TRBV6-5 to TRBJ2-6; D is unclear. V lost 6 bases and J lost 0, with 6 bases in between. CDR1 is MNHEY and CDR2 is SVGAGI in the germline V gene. The CDR3 has 14 residues. CDR3 sequence (DNA): TGTGCCAGCAGGATGTTCTCTGGGGCCAACGTCCTGACTTTC. This codes for CASRMFSGANVLTF.

The table lists this clone with a few counts. J is TRBJ1-4 and V is TRBV5-6; D uncertain. The CDR3 totals 17 residues. Per germline, CDR1 SGHDT and CDR2 YYEEEE. The V and J ends lost 5 bases and 0 bases respectively, with 17 bases between them. The CDR3 bases are TGTGCCAGCAGTCTTCAAAGGAAATTAACAACTAATGAAAAACTGTTTTTT. Translation: CASSLQRKLTTNEKLFF.

This clone ranks as medium-sized. The chain is built from TRBV5-1 and TRBJ2-5; TRBD2 might be the D (7 bases). Trimming took 6 bases from V and 2 from J, leaving 17 bases between them. The CDR3 is 15 amino acids. CDR1 SGHRS and CDR2 YFSETQ come from the germline V gene. CDR3 protein: CASTPGGGGQETQYF. The CDR3 coding sequence is TGCGCCAGCACCCCAGGAGGGGGGGGTCAAGAGACCCAGTACTTC.

This rearrangement joins TRBV6-5 to TRBJ1-2, with TRBD1 matching 8 bases. Germline V gives CDR1 MNHEY, CDR2 SVGAGI. This CDR3 contains 15 residues. V dropped 6 bases and J dropped 7; count of bases not matched to a gene: 13. The CDR3: CASSPRTGREFGYTF. The CDR3 coding sequence is TGTGCCAGCAGCCCCCGGACAGGGCGGGAATTTGGCTACACCTTC.

This chain uses TRBV11-3 with TRBJ2-7; 8 bases are a match to TRBD2. The germline V gene encodes CDR1 SGHNT and CDR2 YENEEA. With V trimmed by 1 base and J by 3 bases, 2 bases remained unmatched. The length of the CDR3 is 14 residues. CDR3 residues: CASSLGAGDYEQYF. Written as DNA, the CDR3 is TGTGCCAGCAGCTTAGGAGCGGGAGACTACGAGCAGTACTTC.

This clone was found once. The chain has TRBV7-2 and TRBJ2-3, with 9 bases that match TRBD2. V dropped 3 bases and J dropped 5; count of bases not matched to a gene: 3. This CDR3 region has 14 residues. Germline values: CDR1 SGHTA, CDR2 FQGNSA. This CDR3 reads CASSFSAGGDTQYF. The CDR3 bases are TGTGCCAGCAGCTTCTCAGCGGGAGGAGATACGCAGTATTTT.

About this clone itself: The junction does not match germline at one end; this may be a read error. V usage is TRBV7-7 and J usage is TRBJ2-3, with D maybe TRBD2 (5 bases). The CDR3 extends over 13 amino acids. Germline values: CDR1 SSHAT, CDR2 FNYEAQ (reference sequence). CDR3 in amino acids: CASSLALGDTQYF. The DNA for the CDR3 is TGTGCTAGCAGCTTAGCGTTGGGAGATACGCAGTATTTT.

The chain employs TRBV7-2 and TRBJ2-1, with D perhaps TRBD1 (6 bases). The germline gives CDR1 SGHTA, CDR2 FQGNSA. The CDR3 has 15 residues. The V end lost 2 bases, the J end lost 5 bases, and 13 bases lay between the germline ends. CDR3 DNA: TGTGCCAGCAGCTTATCAGGGGCTCGGCACAATGAGCAGTTCTTC. Protein: CASSLSGARHNEQFF.

V is TRBV7-9 and J is TRBJ2-5, with a possible D match to TRBD2 (6 bases). There are 11 residues in the CDR3. V dropped 8 bases and J dropped 5 bases, with 9 bases sitting between them. From germline, CDR1 is SEHNR and CDR2 FQNEAQ (reference sequence). CDR3 sequence: CASDAGETQYF. The CDR3 DNA sequence: TGTGCCAGCGATGCGGGGGAGACCCAGTACTTC.

For the CDR3, the DNA is TGTGCCAGCTCACCCCTGACAGCAGGCCACGCCAGGAAGTCTCATGAGCAGTACTTC. Residues: CASSPLTAGHARKSHEQYF. The gene calls are TRBV18 and TRBJ2-7; a weak D match, TRBD1 (5 bases). Germline assignment: CDR1 KGHSH and CDR2 LQKENI. The CDR3 is 19 residues long. Trimming stripped 3 bases from V and 7 bases from J, with 31 bases between.

This chain uses TRBV14 with TRBJ2-1; a weak D match, TRBD2 (6 bases). CDR3 length equals 14 residues. The V gene's germline CDR1 is SGHDN and CDR2 FVKESK. Trimming shortened V by 7 bases and J by 2 bases, and 12 bases separated the two germline ends. Written as DNA, the CDR3 is TGTGCCAGCAAGCCCGGCGGGACCTACAATGAGCAGTTCTTC. This sequence encodes CASKPGGTYNEQFF.

This sequence joins TRBV2 and TRBJ1-1; 7 nucleotides agree with TRBD1. Germline CDR1 and CDR2: SNHLY and FYNNEI. The CDR3 covers 16 residues. V lost 6 bases to trimming and J lost 2 bases; unmatched junction nucleotides: 12. CDR3 protein: CASRNPVDRVNTEAFF. CDR3 DNA: TGTGCCAGCAGGAACCCGGTAGACAGGGTAAACACTGAAGCTTTCTTT.

This clone turned up a few times. The V gene is TRBV4-1, the J gene TRBJ2-5; no clear D gene. Germline assignment: CDR1 MGHRA and CDR2 YSYEKL. Trimming removed 0 bases from V and 9 bases from J, with 11 bases in between. The CDR3 extends over 13 amino acids. CDR3 amino acids: CASSQDQVLAQYF. CDR3 nucleotides: TGCGCCAGCAGCCAAGACCAGGTGCTGGCCCAGTACTTC.

The chain carries TRBV5-4 and TRBJ2-1; the D call may be TRBD1 or TRBD2 (5 bases each). The germline gives CDR1 SGHNT, CDR2 YYREEE (reference sequence). The CDR3 has 16 residues. V shed 4 bases and J shed 11 bases, with 25 bases lying between them. The CDR3 DNA reads TGTGCCAGCAGCCAAGACCCCCTCCGGGTGGGGACGAAGCAGTTCTTC. It encodes CASSQDPLRVGTKQFF.

This clone was observed once. The V call is TRBV4-1, the J call TRBJ2-7; 10 bases fit TRBD2. The germline gives CDR1 MGHRA, CDR2 YSYEKL. V was pared by 0 bases and J by 3 bases, with 5 bases of the junction left unmatched. This CDR3 has 16 residues. CDR3 region: CASSQDKREGFYEQYF. Written as DNA, the CDR3 is TGCGCCAGCAGCCAAGATAAGCGGGAGGGGTTCTACGAGCAGTACTTC.

Only a few counts were recorded for this clone. The J gene is TRBJ2-5, the V gene TRBV18; possible D gene TRBD2, 6 bases. Germline V gene sequence: CDR1 KGHSH, CDR2 LQKENI. This CDR3 has 13 amino acids. The V end lost 3 bases, the J end lost 4 bases, and 9 bases lay between the germline ends. The CDR3 sequence: CASSPNSGETQYF. The CDR3 coding sequence is TGTGCCAGCTCACCTAATAGCGGAGAGACCCAGTACTTC.

The rearrangement joins TRBV6-1 to TRBJ1-2, with a weak D call TRBD1 (5 bases). V lost 6 bases to trimming and J lost 4 bases, with 15 bases between them. This CDR3 comprises 14 residues. From germline, CDR1 is MNHNS and CDR2 SASEGT. The CDR3: CASSGTAEGYGYTF. The CDR3 nucleotides read TGTGCCAGCAGCGGGACCGCGGAGGGCTATGGCTACACCTTC.